The rows below give T cell receptor beta chains drawn from one sample of a study of blood T cells in healthy people across ages. TCRdb reprocessed the 5' RACE reads via MiXCR and lists one record per CDR3 protein. The sample lists 800,000 to 1,000,000 distinct CDR3 sequences, around 46% occurring once. The sample comprised blood. These receptors were collected from a man aged 25-45 years in good health. Both conserved end residues are part of each CDR3. A D gene is named only where the DNA matches it firmly. Size is omitted from some rows. Given values are once, few, many or a class for expanded clones.

j_call | clone_size | d_call | v_call | cdr3_nt | cdr3_aa
TRBJ1-5 | few | NA | TRBV2 | TGTGCCAGCGCCATGGGGGCGGATTCGAATGGCAATCAGCCCCAGCATTTT | CASAMGADSNGNQPQHF
TRBJ2-3 | few | TRBD2 | TRBV27 | TGTGCCAGCAGGCCCGAGGGACTAGCGGGGGCAGATACGCAGTATTTT | CASRPEGLAGADTQYF
TRBJ2-3 | NA | TRBD2 | TRBV10-3 | TGTGCCATCAGTAGCCAGCGGGGGGGGTCGTCCTCTAGCACAGATACGCAGTATTTT | CAISSQRGGSSSSTDTQYF
TRBJ2-1 | few | NA | TRBV24-1 | TGTGCCACCAGTGAGAGCCATGAGCAGTTCTTC | CATSESHEQFF
TRBJ1-2 | NA | TRBD1 | TRBV28 | TGTGCCACAGACTTCCGGACAGGGGGCAACTATGGCTACACCTTC | CATDFRTGGNYGYTF
TRBJ1-5 | many | NA | TRBV27 | TGTGCCAGCAGTTCTTTAAATAGCAATCAGCCCCAGCATTTT | CASSSLNSNQPQHF
TRBJ1-2 | NA | NA | TRBV28 | TGTGCCAGCAGTTTGTTGACGGGGGCGGGAGGCTACACCTTC | CASSLLTGAGGYTF
TRBJ1-2 | NA | NA | TRBV4-1 | TGCGCCAGCAGCCAAGTAATGGTTCAGTCGAGGGACTATGGCTACACCTTC | CASSQVMVQSRDYGYTF
TRBJ1-2 | NA | NA | TRBV19 | TGTGCCAGTAGTATGAGGCAGAACTATGGCTACACCTTC | CASSMRQNYGYTF
TRBJ2-7 | NA | NA | TRBV7-2 | TGTGCCAGCAGCTTTTCGTACGGTATCCACGAGCAGTACTTC | CASSFSYGIHEQYF
TRBJ2-1 | NA | NA | TRBV4-3 | TGCGCCAGCAGCCAAGAGGGAGGCCTGTGGGGGGATTACAATGAGCAGTTCTTC | CASSQEGGLWGDYNEQFF
TRBJ2-7 | NA | NA | TRBV28 | TGTGCCAGCAGTTTCTCGGGAGTAAGGGGGCCGGACGAGCAGTACTTC | CASSFSGVRGPDEQYF
TRBJ2-7 | few | TRBD1 | TRBV29-1 | TGCAGCGTTGGGGACAGACAGTTAGGGGAGCAGTACTTC | CSVGDRQLGEQYF
TRBJ1-1 | NA | NA | TRBV9 | TGTGCCAGTGCGGCCCAGGGCTTCATGAACACTGAAGCTTTCTTT | CASAAQGFMNTEAFF
TRBJ2-1 | NA | NA | TRBV5-1 | TGCGCCAAATCCGGCGGTAGCTCCTACAATGAGCAGTTCTTC | CAKSGGSSYNEQFF
TRBJ2-4 | NA | TRBD2 | TRBV6-2/TRBV6-3 | TGTGCCAGCAGTTACGCCCGCGGGACTAGCGGGGGTCTAGCCAAAAACATTCAGTACTTC | CASSYARGTSGGLAKNIQYF
TRBJ2-3 | NA | NA | TRBV21-1 | TGTGCCAGCGCGGTAGGGGTGCCCTTAATCACAGATACGCTGTATTTT | CASAVGVPLITDTLYF
TRBJ2-3 | NA | NA | TRBV29-1 | TGCAGCGTTATAAGACTAGCAGGGGGCACAGATACGCAGTATTTT | CSVIRLAGGTDTQYF
TRBJ1-2 | NA | NA | TRBV4-1 | TGCGCCAGCAGCCAAGGGCGCGGGATTAACTATGGCTACACCTTC | CASSQGRGINYGYTF
TRBJ2-3 | few | NA | TRBV5-6 | TGTGCCAGCGACCACCTTCAGGGAGATACGCAGTATTTT | CASDHLQGDTQYF